The 16 T cell receptor beta chains below all came from one sample that was sequenced in a study of blood T cell repertoires in COVID-19. Here immunoSEQ multiplex PCR was the method, and the copy in TCRdb shows in-frame clones only, minus some. The sample lists about 84,000 clones; about three quarters were seen once. The specimen sequenced was peripheral blood. These TCRs come from a man in his 70s with acute or convalescent COVID-19.

The chain carries TRBV7-8 and TRBJ2-1; 11 nucleotides agree with TRBD2. V trimming: 1 base; J trimming: 3 bases; junction bases outside the gene matches: 2. Looked up from germline, CDR1 is SGHVS and CDR2 is FQNEAQ. This CDR3 is built from 16 residues. CDR3: CASSLVAGGVYNEQFF. In DNA, the CDR3 is TGTGCCAGCAGCTTAGTAGCGGGAGGGGTCTACAATGAGCAGTTCTTC.

The chain uses TRBV5-6 and TRBJ1-1; D possibly corresponds to TRBD1 (6 bases). CDR1 is SGHDT and CDR2 is YYEEEE in the germline V gene. The CDR3 runs to 14 residues. The V and J ends lost 1 base and 4 bases respectively, with 11 bases between them. CDR3 bases: TGTGCCAGCAGCTTGACAGGGCTGGGCACTGAAGCTTTCTTT. Translating gives CASSLTGLGTEAFF.

The sample holds a few counts of this clone. The rearrangement uses TRBV5-6 and TRBJ1-1, with 7 bases identical to TRBD1. Per the germline V gene, CDR1 is SGHDT and CDR2 is YYEEEE. With 0 bases clipped from V and 4 bases from J, the junction kept 3 bases outside the gene matches. CDR3 length: 14 amino acids. The CDR3 sequence: CASSLGSGGTEAFF. The CDR3 DNA is TGTGCCAGCAGCTTGGGGTCAGGGGGCACTGAAGCTTTCTTT.

CDR3 sequence: CASSYLQGNTEAFF. DNA of the CDR3: TGTGCCAGCAGTTACTTACAGGGGAACACTGAAGCTTTCTTT. The chain recombines TRBV6-6 with TRBJ1-1, with a tentative D call TRBD1 (6 bases). The germline V gene has CDR1 MNHNY and CDR2 SVGAGI (reference sequence). This CDR3 has 14 amino acids. Trimming stripped 1 base from V and 1 base from J, with 7 bases between.

This chain joins TRBV7-6 and TRBJ2-7; weak D call: TRBD1 (5 bases). The CDR3 runs 16 residues. Germline V gene data show CDR1 as SGHVS and CDR2 as FNYEAQ. V lost 1 base, J lost 6 bases, and 19 bases lay in between. CDR3 in amino acids: CASSLERGSNGGEQYV. The CDR3 DNA follows: TGTGCCAGCAGCTTAGAAAGGGGTAGTAATGGCGGCGAGCAGTACGTC.

V is TRBV21-1 and J is TRBJ1-6. TRBV21-1 is termed a pseudogene. This CDR3 is built from 16 residues. This chain's CDR3 is CASSCARGVSGSPLHF. For the CDR3, the DNA is TGTGCCAGCAGCTGCGCCCGCGGGGTTTCAGGTTCACCCCTCCACTTT.

The chain is built from TRBV15 and TRBJ1-2; 11 bases line up with TRBD1. The CDR3 contains 15 residues. Germline values: CDR1 LNHNV, CDR2 YYDKDF (reference sequence). With 4 bases clipped from V and 6 bases from J, the junction kept 7 bases outside the gene matches. This CDR3 is CATSTGTGGHHGYTF. CDR3 bases: TGTGCCACCAGCACCGGGACAGGGGGTCATCATGGCTACACCTTC. Looking up the rest from reference TRBV15 and TRBJ1-2 gives the full variable domain: DAMVIQNPRYQVTQFGKPVTLSCSQTLNHNVMYWYQQKSSQAPKLLFHYYDKDFNNEADTPDNFQSRRPNTSFCFLDIRSPGLGDTAMYLCATSTGTGGHHGYTFGSGTRLTVV.

This chain links TRBV7-2 with TRBJ1-3; TRBD1 might be the D (5 bases). CDR3 size: 15 residues. The ends were cut back, 2 bases at V and 5 bases at J, with 13 bases in the middle. Germline values: CDR1 SGHTA, CDR2 FQGNSA. CDR3 in amino acids: CASSLTGSSRNTIYF. DNA for the CDR3: TGTGCCAGCAGCTTAACAGGATCTTCAAGAAACACCATATATTTT.

A single count supports this clone. The V call is TRBV19, the J call TRBJ2-3, with 7 bases fitting TRBD1. CDR1 and CDR2 (germline): LNHDA, SQIVND (reference sequence). The CDR3 is made up of 13 amino acids. Losses at the gene ends were 5 bases for V and 4 bases for J; bases not matched to a gene: 3. The CDR3 nucleotides are TGTGCCAGTAGTCCCCAGGGGGCAGATACGCAGTATTTT. Its protein product is CASSPQGADTQYF.

This CDR3 is CASSALGGAGGLTNYGYTF. The CDR3 region has the DNA TGCGCCAGCAGCGCCTTAGGCGGGGCCGGGGGACTGACTAACTATGGCTACACCTTC. The rearrangement links TRBV5-1 to TRBJ1-2; maybe TRBD1 (5 bases). In germline, CDR1 is SGHRS, CDR2 YFSETQ. Between the trimmed V and J ends, which lost 4 bases and 0 bases, there was a span of 25 bases. This CDR3 comprises 19 residues.

The V gene is TRBV3-1 (or the pseudogene TRBV3-2), the J gene TRBJ1-4, with 9 bases lining up with TRBD1. The germline V gene has CDR1 LGHDT and CDR2 YNNKEL (reference sequence). The V and J ends lost 6 bases and 10 bases, in that order; junction bases with no gene match: 9. The CDR3 is made up of 14 amino acids. The CDR3 nucleotides are TGTGCCAGCAGACCGGGACAGGGATATGGAAAACTGTTTTTT. This translates into CASRPGQGYGKLFF.

The V call is TRBV21-1, the J call TRBJ2-7; TRBD2 reflects the table's D call only, with no check against the DNA. TRBV21-1 constitutes a pseudogene. This CDR3 contains 14 residues. The CDR3 sequence is CASSSRRGCDEQYV. The CDR3 coding sequence is TGTGCCAGCAGCTCCCGGAGAGGGTGTGACGAGCAGTACGTC.

The chain links TRBV27 to TRBJ1-2; a possible D gene is TRBD1 (5 bases). The CDR3 is made up of 15 amino acids. V lost 6 bases and J 2 bases, leaving 16 bases between the germline ends. Germline values: CDR1 MNHEY, CDR2 SMNVEV (reference sequence). CDR3 coding DNA: TGTGCCAGCAGGCTGCAGGGAAATAGGAACTATGGCTACACCTTC. It translates to CASRLQGNRNYGYTF.

This chain links TRBV25-1 with TRBJ2-5; unclear D gene. CDR1 and CDR2 (germline): MGHDK, SYGVNS. V was clipped by 5 bases and J by 2 bases, with 12 bases between them. The CDR3 is 14 residues long. The CDR3 bases are TGTGCCAGCAGTAAACTTTCTTGGCAAGAGACCCAGTACTTC. Translation gives CASSKLSWQETQYF.

The gene calls are TRBV28 and TRBJ2-5, with a weak D call TRBD1 (5 bases). V lost 6 bases, J lost 5 bases, and 16 bases lay in between. Looked up from germline, CDR1 is MDHEN and CDR2 is SYDVKM. This CDR3 is built from 14 residues. CDR3 amino acids: CASSRFSGAETQYF. CDR3 coding DNA: TGTGCCAGCAGCAGATTCAGTGGGGCCGAGACCCAGTACTTC.

The chain links TRBV5-6 to TRBJ2-7, with D unresolved. V dropped 0 bases and J dropped 3 bases, with 13 bases sitting between them. Germline CDR1 and CDR2: SGHDT and YYEEEE. The CDR3 runs 15 residues. The CDR3 region is CASSLAGYVVYEQYF. CDR3 coding DNA: TGTGCCAGCAGCTTGGCCGGGTACGTGGTCTACGAGCAGTACTTC.